This T cell receptor (beta chain) was documented in a study of blood T cell repertoires in COVID-19. Looking at the study overall: The origin of the acute and convalescent COVID-19 samples was the United States, Italy and Spain. PBMCs, B-cell-depleted T cells, or T cells provided the cDNA or gDNA that made up the material.

Germline assignment: CDR1 MNHNS and CDR2 SASEGT. The CDR3 covers 16 residues. The junction had 5 bases not matched to a gene; V was cut back by 4 bases and J by 1 base. Methods used by the authors: Counts of nucleated cells, estimated from reference gene primer amplification, were obtained. Clones were sequenced by immunoSEQ multiplex PCR, and TCRdb holds only the in-frame ones, with some missing. Clone size and the V and J calls come from that table; the DNA yielded D and trimming. The data contain over 90,000 clones, 75% to 90% of them seen just once; the ten biggest clones take up more than 1.5%. This chain links TRBV6-1 with TRBJ2-7; TRBD2 matches at 12 bases. This clonotype originated in a man of 80 years or more with acute or convalescent COVID-19. Material for sequencing was peripheral blood. The CDR3 region has the DNA TGTGCCAGCAGTGTTGGACTAGCGGGAAATTCCTACGAGCAGTACTTC. Translating it yields CASSVGLAGNSYEQYF.